This T cell receptor (beta chain) was sequenced during a study of CD8 T cells in ankylosing spondylitis. Broader study findings: Reportedly, disease-linked clones are significantly enriched in ankylosing spondylitis patients' matched synovial fluid.

Comment on this clonotype: Its antigen is still unknown.

Germline CDR1 LNHDA, CDR2 SQIVND (reference sequence). The CDR3 spans 13 residues. Trimming at V came to 8 bases and at J to 3 bases, leaving 5 bases not matched to a gene. Generation of TCR beta libraries employed quantitative 5'-RACE incorporating molecular barcodes. One entry per CDR3 protein results from TCRdb running MiXCR on the 5' RACE reads. Among roughly 25,000 distinct CDR3 sequences listed, about a sixth were seen once. Input material: blood. The chain uses TRBV19 and TRBJ2-3; 7 bases line up with TRBD1. The TCR sequence derives from a male donor with ankylosing spondylitis or in good health (not recorded which). CDR3 in amino acids: CASSGGRTDTQYF. The CDR3, as DNA: TGTGCCAGTTCAGGGGGTAGGACAGATACGCAGTATTTT. Full variable domain (missing parts from reference TRBV19 and TRBJ2-3): DGGITQSPKYLFRKEGQNVTLSCEQNLNHDAMYWYRQDPGQGLRLIYYSQIVNDFQKGDIAEGYSVSREKKESFPLTVTSAQKNPTAFYLCASSGGRTDTQYFGPGTRLTVL.